The 10 T cell receptor beta chains presented below share a single source sample, sequenced in a study of identifying expanded T cells in peripheral blood. This table comes from immunoSEQ multiplex PCR, and its TCRdb copy is limited to in-frame clones, with some not included. This sample yields roughly 100,000 clones, of which about 91% are seen a single time; roughly 13% belongs to the top ten. The sample was blood. These receptors all come from a person between 18 and 70 years old in good health.

The rearrangement links TRBV9 to TRBJ1-1; D is unclear. Germline V gene sequence: CDR1 SGDLS, CDR2 YYNGEE. The CDR3 has 13 amino acids. Trimming removed 0 bases at V and 2 bases at J, with 5 bases between. The CDR3, as DNA: TGTGCCAGCAGCGTAGTGGATAACACTGAAGCTTTCTTT. Its translation: CASSVVDNTEAFF. The entire variable domain, with the rest obtained from reference TRBV9 and TRBJ1-1, is as follows: DSGVTQTPKHLITATGQRVTLRCSPRSGDLSVYWYQQSLDQGLQFLIQYYNGEERAKGNILERFSAQQFPDLHSELNLSSLELGDSALYFCASSVVDNTEAFFGQGTRLTVV.

This chain uses TRBV7-9 with TRBJ2-7, with D perhaps TRBD1 (5 bases). CDR1 and CDR2 (germline): SEHNR, FQNEAQ (reference sequence). CDR3 length: 13 amino acids. Deletions cut 1 base from V and 7 bases from J, with 11 bases between. CDR3 in DNA: TGTGCCAGCAGCTTAGATAGGGGTTGGGAGCAGTACTTC. It yields the protein CASSLDRGWEQYF.

The chain has TRBV7-9 and TRBJ2-1; unclear D gene. Trimming took off 0 bases at V and 7 bases at J, with 7 bases between the two ends. The CDR3 has 13 residues. In germline, CDR1 is SEHNR, CDR2 FQNEAQ (reference sequence). The CDR3 bases are TGTGCCAGCAGCTTAGCGCTGGAGAATGAGCAGTTCTTC. Its translation: CASSLALENEQFF.

The rearrangement links TRBV7-9 to TRBJ1-6, with D possibly TRBD1 on 5 matching bases. The CDR3 contains 16 residues. The V and J ends lost 2 bases and 7 bases respectively, with 15 bases between them. Germline CDR1 SEHNR, CDR2 FQNEAQ (reference sequence). The CDR3: CASSLRQGLGNSPLHF. The CDR3 DNA is TGTGCCAGCAGCTTAAGGCAGGGCTTGGGGAATTCACCCCTCCACTTT.

This chain uses TRBV30 with TRBJ2-5; TRBD1 might be the D (6 bases). Germline V gives CDR1 GTSNPN, CDR2 SVGIG (reference sequence). The CDR3 covers 15 residues. V gave up 4 bases and J gave up 0 bases, with 15 bases separating them. Here the CDR3 DNA reads TGTGCCTGGAACCCAGGTAGGGGGTACCAAGAGACCCAGTACTTC. This translates into CAWNPGRGYQETQYF.

The gene calls are TRBV25-1 and TRBJ1-1; 9 bases are shared with TRBD1. The CDR3 extends over 15 amino acids. Germline V gives CDR1 MGHDK, CDR2 SYGVNS. V lost 5 bases, J lost 5 bases, and 9 bases stayed unmatched. CDR3 residues: CASSPADRGYTEAFF. In DNA form, the CDR3 reads TGTGCCAGCAGTCCCGCCGACAGGGGGTATACTGAAGCTTTCTTT. The variable domain in full, completed from reference TRBV25-1 and TRBJ1-1, reads EADIYQTPRYLVIGTGKKITLECSQTMGHDKMYWYQQDPGMELHLIHYSYGVNSTEKGDLSSESTVSRIRTEHFPLTLESARPSHTSQYLCASSPADRGYTEAFFGQGTRLTVV.

V and J are TRBV5-6 and TRBJ2-6, with D possibly matching TRBD2 (6 bases). The CDR3 runs to 19 residues. Per germline, CDR1 SGHDT and CDR2 YYEEEE. V was pared by 1 base and J by 2 bases, with 19 bases between. This CDR3 is CASSLIAGRGLTGANVLTF. DNA of the CDR3: TGTGCCAGCAGCTTGATTGCGGGGCGTGGGCTGACTGGGGCCAACGTCCTGACTTTC.

The chain has TRBV7-2 and TRBJ2-1; 10 positions match TRBD2. Germline loops: CDR1 SGHTA, CDR2 FQGNSA. The junction had 3 bases not matched to a gene; V was cut back by 3 bases and J by 4 bases. CDR3 size: 15 residues. CDR3 residues: CASSLGLAPYNEQFF. The CDR3 DNA reads as TGTGCCAGCAGCTTGGGACTAGCGCCGTACAATGAGCAGTTCTTC.

The rearrangement uses TRBV9 and TRBJ1-5, with D unclear. Germline assignment: CDR1 SGDLS and CDR2 YYNGEE. This CDR3 has 15 residues. The V end lost 4 bases, the J end lost 3 bases, and 14 bases lay between the germline ends. CDR3 bases: TGTGCCAGCAGCCCACGAGGTTATTCCAATCAGCCCCAGCATTTT. Protein: CASSPRGYSNQPQHF.

V is TRBV2 and J is TRBJ2-3, with TRBD2 matching over 9 bases. With 3 bases clipped from V and 3 bases from J, the junction kept 4 bases outside the gene matches. From germline, CDR1 is SNHLY and CDR2 FYNNEI. The CDR3 length is 15 residues. The CDR3 sequence: CASSEGGRATDTQYF. The CDR3 DNA reads TGTGCCAGCAGTGAGGGCGGGAGGGCGACAGATACGCAGTATTTT.